This TCR beta chain appears in the sequencing data of a study of Graves' ophthalmopathy and Graves' hyperthyroidism. Other autoimmune diseases, uncontrolled infections, pregnancy or lactation led to the exclusion of patients. J gave up 6 bases and V 3 bases, and 4 bases lay outside the gene matches. Germline CDR1 and CDR2: SEHNR and FQNEAQ (reference sequence). This CDR3 is 14 amino acids long. This clonotype was picked up many times. The study amplified TCR beta CDR3 regions using RNA transcripts. A first-round RT-PCR used HTBI primers, followed by a second-round multiplex PCR. Each CDR3 protein is one row after TCRdb ran MiXCR on the multiplex PCR reads. Among 600,000 to 950,000 distinct CDR3 sequences, roughly two fifths were seen once, and the ten largest hold approximately 43%.

The specimen sequenced was peripheral blood. The rearrangement uses TRBV7-9 and TRBJ1-5; 8 bases agree with TRBD1. This receptor was identified in an adult man with Graves' ophthalmopathy. CDR3 bases: TGTGCCAGCAGCTTGGACAGGGCGTCTCAGCCCCAGCATTTT. Its protein product is CASSLDRASQPQHF.